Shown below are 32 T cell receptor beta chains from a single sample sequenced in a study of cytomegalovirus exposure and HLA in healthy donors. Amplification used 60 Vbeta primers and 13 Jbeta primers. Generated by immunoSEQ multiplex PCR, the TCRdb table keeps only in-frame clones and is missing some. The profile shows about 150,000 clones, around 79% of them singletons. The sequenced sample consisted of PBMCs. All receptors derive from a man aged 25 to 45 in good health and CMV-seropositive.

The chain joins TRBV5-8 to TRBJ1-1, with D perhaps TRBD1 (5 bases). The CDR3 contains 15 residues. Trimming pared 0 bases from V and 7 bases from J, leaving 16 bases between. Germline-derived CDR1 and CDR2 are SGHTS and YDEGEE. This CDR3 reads CASSLELQGQDEAFF. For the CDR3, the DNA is TGTGCCAGCAGCTTGGAATTGCAGGGTCAGGATGAAGCTTTCTTT. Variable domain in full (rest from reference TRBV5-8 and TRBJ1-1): EAGVTQSPTHLIKTRGQQATLRCSPISGHTSVYWYQQALGLGLQFLLWYDEGEERNRGNFPPRFSGRQFPNYSSELNVNALELEDSALYLCASSLELQGQDEAFFGQGTRLTVV.

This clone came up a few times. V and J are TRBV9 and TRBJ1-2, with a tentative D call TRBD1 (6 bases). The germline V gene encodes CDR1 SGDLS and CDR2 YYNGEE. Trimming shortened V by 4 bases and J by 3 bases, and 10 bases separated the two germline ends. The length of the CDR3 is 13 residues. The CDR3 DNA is TGTGCCAGCAGCCCAGGGGTAGACTATGGCTACACCTTC. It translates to CASSPGVDYGYTF.

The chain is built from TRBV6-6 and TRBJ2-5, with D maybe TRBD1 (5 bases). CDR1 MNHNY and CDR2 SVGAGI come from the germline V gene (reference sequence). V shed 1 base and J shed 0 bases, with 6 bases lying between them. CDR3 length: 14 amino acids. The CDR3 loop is CASSYLDNQETQYF. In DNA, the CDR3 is TGTGCCAGCAGTTACTTGGACAACCAAGAGACCCAGTACTTC.

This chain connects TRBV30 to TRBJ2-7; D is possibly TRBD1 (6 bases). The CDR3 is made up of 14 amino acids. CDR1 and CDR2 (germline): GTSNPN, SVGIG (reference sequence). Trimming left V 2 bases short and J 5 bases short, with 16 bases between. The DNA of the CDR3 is TGTGCCTGGAGTCCCCCAGGGACAAACGACGAGCAGTACTTC. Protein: CAWSPPGTNDEQYF.

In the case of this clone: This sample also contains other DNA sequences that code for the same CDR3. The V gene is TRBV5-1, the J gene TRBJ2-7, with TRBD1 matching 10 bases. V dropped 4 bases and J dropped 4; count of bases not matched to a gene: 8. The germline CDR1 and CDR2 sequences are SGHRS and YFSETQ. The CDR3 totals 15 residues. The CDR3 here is CASSLDRGDPYEQYF. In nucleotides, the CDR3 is TGCGCCAGCAGCCTGGACAGGGGGGATCCTTACGAGCAGTACTTC.

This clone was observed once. The CDR3 loop reads CASSDAGGDNSPLHF. Here the CDR3 DNA reads TGTGCCAGCAGTGATGCAGGGGGAGATAATTCACCCCTCCACTTT. The chain employs TRBV6-4 and TRBJ1-6; TRBD1 matches at 7 bases. The germline V gene encodes CDR1 MRHNA and CDR2 SNTAGT. The junction had 4 bases not matched to a gene; V was cut back by 3 bases and J by 5 bases. This CDR3 has 15 residues.

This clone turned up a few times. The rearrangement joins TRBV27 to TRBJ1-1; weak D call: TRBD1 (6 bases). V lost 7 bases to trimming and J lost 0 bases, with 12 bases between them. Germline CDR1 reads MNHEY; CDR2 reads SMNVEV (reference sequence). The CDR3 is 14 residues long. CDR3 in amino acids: CASNRALMNTEAFF. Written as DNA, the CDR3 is TGTGCCAGCAACAGGGCCCTTATGAACACTGAAGCTTTCTTT.

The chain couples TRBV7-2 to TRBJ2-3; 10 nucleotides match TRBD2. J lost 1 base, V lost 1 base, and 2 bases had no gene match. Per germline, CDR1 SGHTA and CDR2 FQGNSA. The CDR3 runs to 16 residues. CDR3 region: CASSLVLAGGTDTQYF. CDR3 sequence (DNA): TGTGCCAGCAGCTTAGTTCTAGCGGGGGGCACAGATACGCAGTATTTT.

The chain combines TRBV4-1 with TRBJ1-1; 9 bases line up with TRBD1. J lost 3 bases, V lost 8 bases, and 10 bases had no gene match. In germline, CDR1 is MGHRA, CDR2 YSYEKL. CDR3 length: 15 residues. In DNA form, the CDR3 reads TGCGCCAGCCGAATATCGGGACAGGGAGACACTGAAGCTTTCTTT. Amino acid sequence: CASRISGQGDTEAFF.

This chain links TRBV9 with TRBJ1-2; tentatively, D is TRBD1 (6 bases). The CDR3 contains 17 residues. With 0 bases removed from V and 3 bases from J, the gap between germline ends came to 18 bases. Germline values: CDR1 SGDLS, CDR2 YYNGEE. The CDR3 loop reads CASSVDIGQTNHYGYTF. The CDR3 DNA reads TGTGCCAGCAGCGTAGATATAGGACAGACTAACCACTATGGCTACACCTTC.

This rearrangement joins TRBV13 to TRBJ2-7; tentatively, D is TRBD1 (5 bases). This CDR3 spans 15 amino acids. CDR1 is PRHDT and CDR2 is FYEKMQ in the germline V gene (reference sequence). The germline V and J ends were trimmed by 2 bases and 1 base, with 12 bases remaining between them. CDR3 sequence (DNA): TGTGCCAGCAGCTTAAGGCAGGGTGGATCCTACGAGCAGTACTTC. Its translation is CASSLRQGGSYEQYF.

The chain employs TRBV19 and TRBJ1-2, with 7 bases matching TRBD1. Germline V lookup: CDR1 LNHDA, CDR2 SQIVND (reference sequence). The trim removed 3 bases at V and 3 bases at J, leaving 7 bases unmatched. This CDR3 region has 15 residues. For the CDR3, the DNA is TGTGCCAGTAGTATGGGGCCAGGGGGATACTATGGCTACACCTTC. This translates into CASSMGPGGYYGYTF.

The CDR3 coding sequence is TGTGCCAGCAGCTTAGGGGACTCAGGAGGCAATCAGCCCCAGCATTTT. It encodes CASSLGDSGGNQPQHF. This chain joins TRBV7-9 and TRBJ1-5, with D perhaps matching TRBD1 (5 bases). Germline assignment: CDR1 SEHNR and CDR2 FQNEAQ (reference sequence). Trimming stripped 1 base from V and 2 bases from J, with 12 bases between. The CDR3 extends over 16 amino acids.

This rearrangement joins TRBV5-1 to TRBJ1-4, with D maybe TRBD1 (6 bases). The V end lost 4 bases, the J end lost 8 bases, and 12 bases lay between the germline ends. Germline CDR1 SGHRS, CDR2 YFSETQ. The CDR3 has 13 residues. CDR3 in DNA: TGCGCCAGCAGCAGGGACACTGCAGAAAAACTGTTTTTT. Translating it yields CASSRDTAEKLFF. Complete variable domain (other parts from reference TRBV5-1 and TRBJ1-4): KAGVTQTPRYLIKTRGQQVTLSCSPISGHRSVSWYQQTPGQGLQFLFEYFSETQRNKGNFPGRFSGRQFSNSRSEMNVSTLELGDSALYLCASSRDTAEKLFFGSGTQLSVL.

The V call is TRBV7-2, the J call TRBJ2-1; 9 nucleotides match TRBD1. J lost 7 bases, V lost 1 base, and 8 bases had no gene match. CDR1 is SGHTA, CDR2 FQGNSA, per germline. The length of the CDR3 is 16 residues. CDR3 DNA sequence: TGTGCCAGCAGCTTAGTGGCTGGGACAGGGAGGAATGAGCAGTTCTTC. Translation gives CASSLVAGTGRNEQFF.

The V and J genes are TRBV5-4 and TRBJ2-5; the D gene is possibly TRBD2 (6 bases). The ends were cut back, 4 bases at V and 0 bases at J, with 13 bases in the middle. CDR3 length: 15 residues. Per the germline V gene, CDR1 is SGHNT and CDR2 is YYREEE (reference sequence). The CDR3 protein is CASSVALANQETQYF. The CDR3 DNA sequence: TGTGCCAGCAGCGTGGCCCTAGCGAACCAAGAGACCCAGTACTTC.

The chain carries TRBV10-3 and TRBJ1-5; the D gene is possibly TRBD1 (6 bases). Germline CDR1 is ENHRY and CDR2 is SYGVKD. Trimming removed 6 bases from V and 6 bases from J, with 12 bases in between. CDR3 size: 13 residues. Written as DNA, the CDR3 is TGTGCCATCAGCCAGGGGCAAGGTCAGCCCCAGCATTTT. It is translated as CAISQGQGQPQHF.

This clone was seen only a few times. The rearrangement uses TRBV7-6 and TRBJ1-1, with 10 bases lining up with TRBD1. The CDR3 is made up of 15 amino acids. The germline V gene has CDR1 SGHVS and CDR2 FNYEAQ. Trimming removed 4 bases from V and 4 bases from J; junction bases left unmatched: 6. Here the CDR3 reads CASSWPGQGFTEAFF. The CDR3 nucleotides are TGTGCCAGCAGCTGGCCGGGACAGGGGTTCACTGAAGCTTTCTTT.

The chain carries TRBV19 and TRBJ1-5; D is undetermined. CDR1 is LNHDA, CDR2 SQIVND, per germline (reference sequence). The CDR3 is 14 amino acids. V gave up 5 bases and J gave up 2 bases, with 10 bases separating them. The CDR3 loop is CASSRREGNQPQHF. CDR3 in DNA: TGTGCCAGTAGTCGGAGGGAAGGCAATCAGCCCCAGCATTTT.

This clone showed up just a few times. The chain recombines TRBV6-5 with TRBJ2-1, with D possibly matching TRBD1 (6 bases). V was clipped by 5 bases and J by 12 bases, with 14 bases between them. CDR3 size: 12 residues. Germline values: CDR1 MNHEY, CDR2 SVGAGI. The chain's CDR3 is CASSDRYQGQFF. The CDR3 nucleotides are TGTGCCAGCAGTGACAGGTACCAGGGGCAGTTCTTC.

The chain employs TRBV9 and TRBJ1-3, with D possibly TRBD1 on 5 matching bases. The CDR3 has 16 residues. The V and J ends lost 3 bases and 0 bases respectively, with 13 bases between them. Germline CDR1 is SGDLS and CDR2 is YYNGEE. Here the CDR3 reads CASSDILGDSGNTIYF. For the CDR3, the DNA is TGTGCCAGCAGCGACATTCTAGGGGACTCTGGAAACACCATATATTTT.

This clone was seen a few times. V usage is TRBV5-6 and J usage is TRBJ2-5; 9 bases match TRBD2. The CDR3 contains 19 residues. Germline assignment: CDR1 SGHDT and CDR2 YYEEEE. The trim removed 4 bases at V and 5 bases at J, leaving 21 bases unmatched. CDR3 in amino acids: CASSLPLFSGRSSSETQYF. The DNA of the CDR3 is TGTGCCAGCAGCCTACCCCTTTTTAGCGGGAGAAGTAGTTCGGAGACCCAGTACTTC.

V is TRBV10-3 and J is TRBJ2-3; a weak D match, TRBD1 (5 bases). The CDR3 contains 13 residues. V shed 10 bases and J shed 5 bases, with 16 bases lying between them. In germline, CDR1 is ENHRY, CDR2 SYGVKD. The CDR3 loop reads CATRPGAVDTQYF. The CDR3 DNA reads TGTGCCACCCGGCCTGGGGCGGTAGATACGCAGTATTTT.

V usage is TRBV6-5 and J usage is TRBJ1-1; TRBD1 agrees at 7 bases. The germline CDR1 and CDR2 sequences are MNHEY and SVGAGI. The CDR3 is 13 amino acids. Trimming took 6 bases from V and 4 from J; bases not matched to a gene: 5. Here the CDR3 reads CASRRQGITEAFF. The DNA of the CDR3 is TGTGCCAGCAGGCGACAGGGAATCACTGAAGCTTTCTTT.

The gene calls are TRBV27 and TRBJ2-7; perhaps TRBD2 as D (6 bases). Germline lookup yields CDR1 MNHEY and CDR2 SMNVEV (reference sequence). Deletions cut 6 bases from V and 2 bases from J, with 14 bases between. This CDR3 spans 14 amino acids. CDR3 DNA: TGTGCCAGCAGCCTGGTTTGGGGGGCCTACGAGCAGTACTTC. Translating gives CASSLVWGAYEQYF.

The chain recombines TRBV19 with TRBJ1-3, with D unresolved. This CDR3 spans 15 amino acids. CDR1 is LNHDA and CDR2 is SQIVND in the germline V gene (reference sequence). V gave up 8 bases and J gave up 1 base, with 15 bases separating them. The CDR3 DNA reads TGTGCCAGTCTTGTCCGTTCAGATTCTGGAAACACCATATATTTT. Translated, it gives CASLVRSDSGNTIYF.

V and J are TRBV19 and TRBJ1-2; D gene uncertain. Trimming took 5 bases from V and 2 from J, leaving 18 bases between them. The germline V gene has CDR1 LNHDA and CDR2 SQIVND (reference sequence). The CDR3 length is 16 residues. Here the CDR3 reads CASSDPLGAQNYGYTF. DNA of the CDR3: TGTGCCAGTAGTGACCCCTTAGGAGCCCAAAACTATGGCTACACCTTC. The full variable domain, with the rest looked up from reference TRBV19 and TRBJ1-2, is DGGITQSPKYLFRKEGQNVTLSCEQNLNHDAMYWYRQDPGQGLRLIYYSQIVNDFQKGDIAEGYSVSREKKESFPLTVTSAQKNPTAFYLCASSDPLGAQNYGYTFGSGTRLTVV.

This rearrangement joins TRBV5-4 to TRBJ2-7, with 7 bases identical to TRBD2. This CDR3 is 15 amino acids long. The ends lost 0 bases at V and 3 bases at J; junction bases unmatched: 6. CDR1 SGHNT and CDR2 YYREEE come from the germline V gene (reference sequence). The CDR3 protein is CASSLERTSFYEQYF. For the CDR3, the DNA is TGTGCCAGCAGCTTGGAGCGGACTAGTTTCTACGAGCAGTACTTC. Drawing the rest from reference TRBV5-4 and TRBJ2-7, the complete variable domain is ETGVTQSPTHLIKTRGQQVTLRCSSQSGHNTVSWYQQALGQGPQFIFQYYREEENGRGNFPPRFSGLQFPNYSSELNVNALELDDSALYLCASSLERTSFYEQYFGPGTRLTVT.

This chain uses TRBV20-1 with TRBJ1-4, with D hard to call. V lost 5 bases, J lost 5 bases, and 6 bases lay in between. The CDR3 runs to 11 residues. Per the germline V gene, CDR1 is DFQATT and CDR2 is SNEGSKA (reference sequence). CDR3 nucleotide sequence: TGCAGTGCTGGGCCGAATGAAAAACTGTTTTTT. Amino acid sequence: CSAGPNEKLFF.

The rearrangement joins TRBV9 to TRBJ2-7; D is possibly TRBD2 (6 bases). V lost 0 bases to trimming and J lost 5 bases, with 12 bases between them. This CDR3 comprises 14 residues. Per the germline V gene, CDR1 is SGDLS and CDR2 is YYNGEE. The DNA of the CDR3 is TGTGCCAGCAGCGTAGGAGTCGGGAGCCACGAGCAGTACTTC. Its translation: CASSVGVGSHEQYF.

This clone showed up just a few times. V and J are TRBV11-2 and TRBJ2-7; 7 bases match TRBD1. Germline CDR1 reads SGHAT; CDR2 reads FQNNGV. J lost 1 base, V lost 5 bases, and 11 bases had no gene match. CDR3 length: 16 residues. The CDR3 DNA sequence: TGTGCCAGCAGCCCGATCCGAAGACAGGGTTCCTACGAGCAGTACTTC. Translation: CASSPIRRQGSYEQYF.

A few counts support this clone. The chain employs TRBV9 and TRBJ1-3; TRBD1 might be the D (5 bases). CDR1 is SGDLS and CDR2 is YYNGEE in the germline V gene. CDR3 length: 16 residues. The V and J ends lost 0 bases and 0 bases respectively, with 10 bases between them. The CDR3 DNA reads TGTGCCAGCAGCGTAGATAACAGGTACTCTGGAAACACCATATATTTT. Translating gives CASSVDNRYSGNTIYF. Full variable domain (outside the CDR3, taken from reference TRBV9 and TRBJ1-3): DSGVTQTPKHLITATGQRVTLRCSPRSGDLSVYWYQQSLDQGLQFLIQYYNGEERAKGNILERFSAQQFPDLHSELNLSSLELGDSALYFCASSVDNRYSGNTIYFGEGSWLTVV.